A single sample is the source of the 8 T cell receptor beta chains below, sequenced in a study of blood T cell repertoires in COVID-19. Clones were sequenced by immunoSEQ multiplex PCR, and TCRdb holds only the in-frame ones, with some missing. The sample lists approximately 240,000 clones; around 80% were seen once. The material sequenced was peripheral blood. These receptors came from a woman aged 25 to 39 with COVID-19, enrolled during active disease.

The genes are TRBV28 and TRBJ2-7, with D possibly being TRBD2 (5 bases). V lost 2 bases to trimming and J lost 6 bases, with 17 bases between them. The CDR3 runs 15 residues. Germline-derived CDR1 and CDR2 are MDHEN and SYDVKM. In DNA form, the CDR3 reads TGTGCCAGCAGTTTAAGAGGGAATCTCCTTCGCGAGCAGTACTTC. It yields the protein CASSLRGNLLREQYF.

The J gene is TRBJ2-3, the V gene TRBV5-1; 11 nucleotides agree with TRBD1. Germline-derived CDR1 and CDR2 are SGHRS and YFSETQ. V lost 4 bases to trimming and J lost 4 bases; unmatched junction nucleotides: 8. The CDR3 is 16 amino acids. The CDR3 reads CASSGDRGRRADTQYF. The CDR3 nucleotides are TGCGCCAGCAGCGGGGACAGGGGGAGAAGGGCAGATACGCAGTATTTT. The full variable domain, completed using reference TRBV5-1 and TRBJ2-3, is KAGVTQTPRYLIKTRGQQVTLSCSPISGHRSVSWYQQTPGQGLQFLFEYFSETQRNKGNFPGRFSGRQFSNSRSEMNVSTLELGDSALYLCASSGDRGRRADTQYFGPGTRLTVL.

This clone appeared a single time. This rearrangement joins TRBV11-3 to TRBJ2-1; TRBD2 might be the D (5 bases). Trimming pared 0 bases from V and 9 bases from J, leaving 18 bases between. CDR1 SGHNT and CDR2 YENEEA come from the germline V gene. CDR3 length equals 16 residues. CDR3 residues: CASSLDRAGASSEQFF. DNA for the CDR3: TGTGCCAGCAGCTTAGATCGCGCGGGCGCCTCCTCTGAGCAGTTCTTC.

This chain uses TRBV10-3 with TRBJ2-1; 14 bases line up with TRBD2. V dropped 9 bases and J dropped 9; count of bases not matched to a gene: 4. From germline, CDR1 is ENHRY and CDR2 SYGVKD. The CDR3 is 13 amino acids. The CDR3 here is CAMGTSGSSEQFF. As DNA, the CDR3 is TGTGCCATGGGGACTAGCGGGAGCAGTGAGCAGTTCTTC.

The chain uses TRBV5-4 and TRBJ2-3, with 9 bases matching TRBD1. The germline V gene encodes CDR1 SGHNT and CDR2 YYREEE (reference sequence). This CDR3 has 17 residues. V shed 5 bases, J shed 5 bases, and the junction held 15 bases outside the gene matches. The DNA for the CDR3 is TGTGCCAGCAGTTTGAACCCATTGGGACAGGGCAAAGATACGCAGTATTTT. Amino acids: CASSLNPLGQGKDTQYF.

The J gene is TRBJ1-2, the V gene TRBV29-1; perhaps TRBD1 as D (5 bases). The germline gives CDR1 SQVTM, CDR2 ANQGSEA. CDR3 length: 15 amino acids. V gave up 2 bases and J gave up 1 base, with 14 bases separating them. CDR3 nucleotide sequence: TGCAGCGTTGAACTCTCAGGGCCCTATAACTATGGCTACACCTTC. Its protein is CSVELSGPYNYGYTF. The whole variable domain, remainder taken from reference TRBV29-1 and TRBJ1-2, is SAVISQKPSRDICQRGTSLTIQCQVDSQVTMMFWYRQQPGQSLTLIATANQGSEATYESGFVIDKFPISRPNLTFSTLTVSNMSPEDSSIYLCSVELSGPYNYGYTFGSGTRLTVV.

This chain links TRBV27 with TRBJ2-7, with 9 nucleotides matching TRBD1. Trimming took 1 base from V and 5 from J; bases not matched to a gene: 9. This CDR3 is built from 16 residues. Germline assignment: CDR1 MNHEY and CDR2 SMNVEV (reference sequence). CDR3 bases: TGTGCCAGCAGTTTATATTTGGGACAGGGTATCCACGAGCAGTACTTC. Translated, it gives CASSLYLGQGIHEQYF.

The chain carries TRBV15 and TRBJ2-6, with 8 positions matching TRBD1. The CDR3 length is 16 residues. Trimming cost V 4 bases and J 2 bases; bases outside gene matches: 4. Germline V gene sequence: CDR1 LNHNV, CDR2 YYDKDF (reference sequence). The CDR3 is CATSNRGATGANVLTF. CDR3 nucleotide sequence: TGTGCCACCAGCAACAGGGGGGCGACTGGGGCCAACGTCCTGACTTTC.